This T cell receptor beta chain was captured by sequencing in a study of blood T cell repertoires in COVID-19. Germline V gene sequence: CDR1 SQVTM, CDR2 ANQGSEA. The V gene lost 4 bases and the J gene lost 8 bases, with 11 bases spanning the gap. The CDR3 spans 11 residues. Only in-frame clones appear in the TCRdb table, and some are missing; sequencing was by immunoSEQ multiplex PCR. The data hold roughly 260,000 clones, with 75% to 95% observed a single time. Cohort 3 recovery required two negative PCRs, clearance, or symptom resolution. This chain joins TRBV29-1 and TRBJ1-2; a possible D gene is TRBD1 (5 bases). This sequence originates from a woman in her late teens or twenties who had recovered from COVID-19. Sample: PBMCs or T cells enriched from blood (not recorded which). CDR3 amino acids: CSVGDLAGYTF. The CDR3 region has the DNA TGCAGCGTTGGGGACCTAGCGGGCTACACCTTC.